These 24 T cell receptor beta chains came from one sample sequenced in a study of T cell clonality in common variable immunodeficiency. Sequencing used immunoSEQ multiplex PCR; TCRdb keeps in-frame clones, though not all of them. Singletons are absent from the sample, which has about 45,000 clones. Sequencing was carried out using peripheral blood mononuclear cells. These receptor sequences come from a person between 18 and 75 years old in good health.

The table lists this clone with many counts. The sequenced fragment ends 3 residues before the CDR3 boundary, so the rest is inferred from the germline J gene. The rearrangement uses TRBV5-6 and TRBJ2-3; D perhaps matches TRBD2 (6 bases). CDR1 is SGHDT, CDR2 YYEEEE, per germline. The germline V and J ends were trimmed by 0 bases and 4 bases, with 12 bases remaining between them. The CDR3 runs to 15 residues. The part of the CDR3 DNA that was read is TGTGCCAGCAGCTTGGGCGGGGACGGCGCAGATACG. This encodes CASSLGGDGADT. In full, the CDR3 reads CASSLGGDGADTQYF.

This clone was detected many times. Sequencing ends 3 residues short of the CDR3 end; the germline J gene provides the rest. This chain connects TRBV9 to TRBJ1-2, with D perhaps matching TRBD1 (5 bases). V was clipped by 0 bases and J by 3 bases, with 6 bases between them. CDR1 is SGDLS and CDR2 is YYNGEE in the germline V gene. The CDR3 covers 13 residues. The CDR3 loop reads CASSVGRDYGYTF. CDR3 DNA, as far as it was read: TGTGCCAGCAGCGTAGGCAGGGACTATGGC.

This clone has at least ten counts. The CDR3 is cut off 3 residues early in the read; its end comes from the germline J gene. The chain employs TRBV18 and TRBJ2-6; no definite D call. Trimming cost V 3 bases and J 2 bases, with 8 bases left between them. Germline assignment: CDR1 KGHSH and CDR2 LQKENI. The CDR3 loop spans 15 amino acids. The CDR3 loop is CASSPSVTGANVLTF. The covered CDR3 bases are TGTGCCAGCTCACCCAGCGTCACTGGGGCCAACGTC.

In its sample, this clone was seen many times. Sequence at one end of the junction differs from germline and may be a read error. The part of the CDR3 DNA that was read is TGTGCTAGCAGCTTACTGGCTAGCGGGAGTCGGGGGGAG. This sequence encodes CASSLLASGSRGE. The full CDR3 protein reads CASSLLASGSRGELFF. The V call is TRBV7-7, the J call TRBJ2-2; 10 bases map to TRBD2. The read falls 3 residues short of the CDR3 end, and the missing part is taken from the germline J gene. Germline V gene lookup returns CDR1 SSHAT and CDR2 FNYEAQ (reference sequence). The CDR3 contains 16 residues.

This clone has at least ten counts. The observed sequence ends 3 residues before the CDR3 terminus, with the missing tail filled in from the germline J gene. The J gene is TRBJ2-1, the V gene TRBV5-4; D gene unclear. V lost 4 bases and J 6 bases, leaving 14 bases between the germline ends. Germline-derived CDR1 and CDR2 are SGHNT and YYREEE (reference sequence). This CDR3 spans 14 amino acids. CDR3 residues: CASSRVLTPNEQFF. The covered CDR3 bases are TGTGCCAGCAGCCGCGTTTTGACACCCAATGAG.

This clone was found many times. The covered CDR3 bases are TGTGCCAGCAGCTTGGTATCTAGCCCCAATGAG. It specifies CASSLVSSPNE. The whole CDR3 protein reads CASSLVSSPNEQFF. The chain carries TRBV5-6 and TRBJ2-1; TRBD2 might be the D (5 bases). The sequence runs out 3 residues before the end of the CDR3; the remainder is reconstructed from the germline J gene. The CDR3 is 14 amino acids. V lost 0 bases and J 6 bases, leaving 10 bases between the germline ends. The germline gives CDR1 SGHDT, CDR2 YYEEEE.

This clone was observed many times. One junction end does not reproduce the germline sequence, and a read error may be involved. The read gets to within 3 residues of the CDR3 end, and the germline J gene fills in the rest. The rearrangement joins TRBV4-2 to TRBJ1-4; maybe TRBD1 (5 bases). The CDR3 is 15 amino acids. Germline-derived CDR1 and CDR2 are LGHNA and YNFKEQ. The covered CDR3 bases are TGCGCCAGCAGCCAAGGGACTTTAACTAATGAAAAA. Translating gives CASSQGTLTNEK. Given in full, the CDR3 is CASSQGTLTNEKLFF.

This clone was seen many times. The CDR3 extends 3 residues past the end of the read, so its final part is completed from the germline J gene. Other DNA sequences of this sample code for an identical CDR3. The chain is built from TRBV7-3 and TRBJ2-3; D is uncertain. The germline V gene has CDR1 SGHTA and CDR2 FQGTGA. V was clipped by 5 bases and J by 6 bases, with 9 bases between them. The CDR3 runs to 12 residues. The CDR3 spells CASSPGADTQYF. CDR3 DNA (partial): TGTGCCAGCAGCCCCGGAGCGGATACG.

This clone was counted many times. The read finishes 3 residues shy of the CDR3 end, and the germline J gene is used to complete it. The chain carries TRBV18 and TRBJ2-6, with TRBD2 as a possible D gene (7 bases). From germline, CDR1 is KGHSH and CDR2 LQKENI. This CDR3 is built from 17 residues. With 2 bases removed from V and 0 bases from J, the gap between germline ends came to 11 bases. The covered CDR3 bases are TGTGCCAGCTCACCATACGGGGGGCCCTCTGGGGCCAACGTC. It codes for CASSPYGGPSGANV. The whole CDR3 protein is CASSPYGGPSGANVLTF.

This clone was seen at least ten times. From the germline J gene comes the end of the CDR3, since the read stops 3 residues before it. The chain employs TRBV20-1 and TRBJ2-7; 10 bases align to TRBD2. Germline values: CDR1 DFQATT, CDR2 SNEGSKA (reference sequence). CDR3 length: 18 residues. The V segment lost 1 base and the J segment 2 bases; nucleotides outside the gene matches: 14. The CDR3 DNA, read in part, is TGCAGTGCTAGAGTATGGGTAGCGACTAGCGGGCAAACCTACGAG. It codes for CSARVWVATSGQTYE. The CDR3, in full, reads CSARVWVATSGQTYEQYF.

This clone was counted ten times or more. The read ends 3 residues shy of where the CDR3 ends; the end is completed using the germline J gene. V usage is TRBV7-2 and J usage is TRBJ1-1; D remains unclear. The germline V and J ends were trimmed by 4 bases and 1 base, with 13 bases remaining between them. Looked up from germline, CDR1 is SGHTA and CDR2 is FQGNSA. CDR3 length: 15 residues. The chain's CDR3 is CASSSQVLENTEAFF. The sequenced part of the CDR3 DNA is TGTGCCAGCAGCTCGCAGGTTTTAGAGAACACTGAA.

This clone was seen repeatedly, ten times or more. The read comes to an end 3 residues before the CDR3 does, leaving the germline J gene to fill in the end. J is TRBJ2-7 and V is TRBV2; TRBD2 aligns across 9 bases. V shed 6 bases, J shed 4 bases, and the junction held 4 bases outside the gene matches. In germline, CDR1 is SNHLY, CDR2 FYNNEI. The CDR3 consists of 13 residues. The CDR3: CASRQTSGYEQYF. Incomplete CDR3 DNA: TGTGCCAGCAGGCAGACTAGCGGATACGAG.

The table lists this clone with many counts. Read coverage stops 3 residues before the CDR3 terminus; the germline J gene supplies the remainder. The chain joins TRBV5-1 to TRBJ2-7; 11 bases agree with TRBD1. With 2 bases clipped from V and 2 bases from J, the junction kept 3 bases outside the gene matches. This CDR3 contains 15 residues. Germline V gene sequence: CDR1 SGHRS, CDR2 YFSETQ. The CDR3 sequence is CASSFMGQGAYEQYF. The CDR3 DNA, read in part, is TGCGCCAGCAGCTTCATGGGACAGGGGGCCTACGAG.

This clone was detected ten times or more. The junction differs from germline at one of its ends, possibly a read error. The CDR3 extends 3 residues past the end of the read, so its final part is completed from the germline J gene. The chain couples TRBV4-2 to TRBJ2-7, with D possibly being TRBD1 (6 bases). Germline V gene lookup returns CDR1 LGHNA and CDR2 YNFKEQ. The CDR3 extends over 15 amino acids. The CDR3 DNA, read in part, is TGCGCCAGCAGCCAAGGGCGGCAGGGGAGCTACGAG. It yields the protein CASSQGRQGSYE. The whole CDR3 reads CASSQGRQGSYEQYF.

This clone was observed at least ten times. Read sequence stops 3 residues before the CDR3 end, and the germline J gene provides the missing end. The chain carries TRBV7-3 and TRBJ2-3; tentative D call: TRBD1 (6 bases). The V end lost 0 bases, the J end lost 5 bases, and 12 bases lay between the germline ends. The CDR3 is 15 amino acids. Germline V lookup: CDR1 SGHTA, CDR2 FQGTGA. CDR3 region: CASSLTGGGRDTQYF. The sequenced CDR3 bases are TGTGCCAGCAGCTTAACTGGTGGGGGCCGAGATACG.

The sample holds many counts of this clone. Coverage ceases 3 residues before the CDR3 finishes, and the germline J gene fills in the end. The chain combines TRBV5-1 with TRBJ2-1; a possible D gene is TRBD2 (5 bases). Germline CDR1 reads SGHRS; CDR2 reads YFSETQ. V was shortened by 5 bases and J by 0 bases, with 12 bases between the two germline ends. The CDR3 spans 15 residues. The CDR3 is CASSSVRSSYNEQFF. The part of the CDR3 DNA that was read is TGCGCCAGCAGTAGCGTCAGGAGCTCCTACAATGAG.

This clone was counted at least ten times. The read halts 3 residues ahead of the CDR3 end, with the missing end drawn from the germline J gene. This chain uses TRBV12-5 with TRBJ1-5; D uncertain. This CDR3 has 14 residues. Between the trimmed V and J ends, which lost 5 bases and 0 bases, there was a span of 8 bases. Germline values: CDR1 LGHNT, CDR2 FRNRAP. The DNA read from the CDR3 is TGTGCTAGTGGTCCGAGGTATAGCAATCAGCCC. As protein: CASGPRYSNQP. The CDR3 in its entirety is CASGPRYSNQPQHF.

This clone was detected many times. The DNA ends 3 residues before the CDR3 does, and the rest of the CDR3 is filled in from the germline J gene. This chain uses TRBV28 with TRBJ1-5; 9 bases map to TRBD1. Germline V gene sequence: CDR1 MDHEN, CDR2 SYDVKM. The trim removed 7 bases at V and 7 bases at J, leaving 8 bases unmatched. This CDR3 spans 14 amino acids. The CDR3 bases that were read are TGTGCCAGCACCCCGGACAGGGGTAACCAGCCC. It is translated as CASTPDRGNQP. The complete CDR3 protein is CASTPDRGNQPQHF.

This clone was seen repeatedly, ten times or more. The read halts 3 residues ahead of the CDR3 end, with the missing end drawn from the germline J gene. J is TRBJ2-3 and V is TRBV9; TRBD2 matches at 9 bases. CDR3 length: 17 residues. With 4 bases clipped from V and 3 bases from J, the junction kept 12 bases outside the gene matches. Germline V gene sequence: CDR1 SGDLS, CDR2 YYNGEE. The CDR3 sequence is CASSPFETSGNTDTQYF. The covered CDR3 bases are TGTGCCAGCAGCCCCTTCGAGACTAGCGGAAATACAGATACG.

This clone was detected ten times or more. The read ends 3 residues shy of where the CDR3 ends; the end is completed using the germline J gene. V and J are TRBV14 and TRBJ2-7; 8 bases line up with TRBD1. The J segment lost 5 bases and the V segment lost 4 bases, leaving 7 bases of the junction unmatched. Germline V CDR1 and CDR2: SGHDN, FVKESK. The CDR3 runs 14 residues. Incomplete CDR3 DNA: TGTGCCAGCAGCCCAACAGGGGGGAAGAACGAG. This codes for CASSPTGGKNE. The whole CDR3 protein reads CASSPTGGKNEQYF.

The table lists this clone with many counts. The read is 3 residues too short to cover the CDR3 end, so that end is filled in from the germline J gene. This rearrangement joins TRBV5-1 to TRBJ1-4; D gene uncertain. Trimming took 0 bases from V and 4 from J, leaving 7 bases between them. This CDR3 has 14 residues. Germline loops: CDR1 SGHRS, CDR2 YFSETQ. The CDR3: CASSLDSYNEKLFF. CDR3 DNA (partial): TGCGCCAGCAGCTTGGACAGCTATAATGAAAAA. The complete variable domain, with remaining parts taken from reference TRBV5-1 and TRBJ1-4, reads KAGVTQTPRYLIKTRGQQVTLSCSPISGHRSVSWYQQTPGQGLQFLFEYFSETQRNKGNFPGRFSGRQFSNSRSEMNVSTLELGDSALYLCASSLDSYNEKLFFGSGTQLSVL.

This clone was counted many times. The CDR3 extends 3 residues past the end of the read, so its final part is completed from the germline J gene. J is TRBJ1-5 and V is TRBV19, with 10 bases matching TRBD1. V gave up 10 bases and J gave up 1 base; unmatched junction bases: 7. CDR3 length: 15 residues. CDR1 LNHDA and CDR2 SQIVND come from the germline V gene (reference sequence). Partial CDR3 DNA: TGTGCCATTGGGGACAGGGGATCGAGCAATCAGCCC. It translates to CAIGDRGSSNQP. The complete CDR3 protein is CAIGDRGSSNQPQHF.

This clone appeared many times. The CDR3 end falls 3 residues outside the read, so it is completed with the germline J gene. The V call is TRBV5-1, the J call TRBJ1-4; a possible D gene is TRBD1 (5 bases). With 0 bases removed from V and 1 base from J, the gap between germline ends came to 13 bases. Germline CDR1 SGHRS, CDR2 YFSETQ. The CDR3 consists of 17 residues. This CDR3 reads CASSLGQGMGTNEKLFF. CDR3 DNA (partial): TGCGCCAGCAGCTTGGGGCAGGGAATGGGAACTAATGAAAAA.

This clone was counted at least ten times. The observed sequence ends 3 residues before the CDR3 terminus, with the missing tail filled in from the germline J gene. The chain joins TRBV5-5 to TRBJ1-1; possible D gene TRBD1, 5 bases. The length of the CDR3 is 13 residues. V gave up 5 bases and J gave up 5 bases, with 13 bases separating them. Looked up from germline, CDR1 is SGHKS and CDR2 is YYEKEE (reference sequence). CDR3 DNA, as far as it was read: TGTGCCAGCAGACCCCAGGGTTTAACTGAA. Amino acids: CASRPQGLTE. In full, the CDR3 is CASRPQGLTEAFF.